This is a list of T cell receptor beta chains from one sample in a study of identical twins. TCRdb used MiXCR to reprocess the 5' RACE reads, holding one entry per CDR3 protein. The data contain fewer than 250,000 distinct CDR3 sequences, around 9.6% of them singletons. Sequenced sample: memory (CD45RO+) T cells sorted from blood. Receptors were obtained from a woman aged 18-29 years in good health. Each CDR3 is given with its conserved first and last residue. A D gene is named only where the DNA matches it firmly. Clone size is not always given. Where it is, it says once, few, many or a class for expanded clones.

j_call d_call v_call clone_size cdr3_nt cdr3_aa
TRBJ2-1 TRBD2 TRBV14 few TGTGCCAGCTGCCCGGGACCCCCGGGACTAGCGGGAGTTGATGAGCAGTTCTTC CASCPGPPGLAGVDEQFF
TRBJ2-2 - TRBV4-2 few TGTGCCAGCAGCCAAGATGGCGACTTAATAACCGGGGAGCTGTTTTTT CASSQDGDLITGELFF
TRBJ2-7 - TRBV7-3 - TGTGCCAGCAGCCCACAGGACAGCAGACTTTCCTACGAGCAGTACTTC CASSPQDSRLSYEQYF
TRBJ2-7 - TRBV3-1 few TGTGCCAGCAGCCAACAATACGAGCAGTACTTC CASSQQYEQYF
TRBJ1-3 - TRBV7-8 many TGTGCCAGCAGACTAGAACGCTCTGGAAACACCATATATTTT CASRLERSGNTIYF
TRBJ2-3 - TRBV10-3 many TGTGCCATCAGTGAGTTAGAGGGCACAGATACGCAGTATTTT CAISELEGTDTQYF
TRBJ2-7 - TRBV20-1 few TGCAGTGCCCCCTACAAGCGGTACGAGCAGTACTTC CSAPYKRYEQYF
TRBJ1-2 - TRBV29-1 many TGCAGCGTAGGATTGTTGCCCTATGGCTACACCTTC CSVGLLPYGYTF
TRBJ2-6 TRBD2 TRBV12-3/TRBV12-4 many TGTGCCAGCCGTTACCGGGAGGCTGGGGCCAACGTCCTGACTTTC CASRYREAGANVLTF
TRBJ1-4 - TRBV12-3/TRBV12-4 few TGTGCCAGCAGTACCGGGACCAACCATGAAAAACTGTTTTTT CASSTGTNHEKLFF
TRBJ1-1 - TRBV20-1 - TGCAGTGCGAATGGGAACACTGAAGCTTTCTTT CSANGNTEAFF
TRBJ1-1 TRBD1 TRBV24-1 few TGTGCCACCAGTGATTTTAGGGACAGGGTACATATGAACACTGAAGCTTTCTTT CATSDFRDRVHMNTEAFF